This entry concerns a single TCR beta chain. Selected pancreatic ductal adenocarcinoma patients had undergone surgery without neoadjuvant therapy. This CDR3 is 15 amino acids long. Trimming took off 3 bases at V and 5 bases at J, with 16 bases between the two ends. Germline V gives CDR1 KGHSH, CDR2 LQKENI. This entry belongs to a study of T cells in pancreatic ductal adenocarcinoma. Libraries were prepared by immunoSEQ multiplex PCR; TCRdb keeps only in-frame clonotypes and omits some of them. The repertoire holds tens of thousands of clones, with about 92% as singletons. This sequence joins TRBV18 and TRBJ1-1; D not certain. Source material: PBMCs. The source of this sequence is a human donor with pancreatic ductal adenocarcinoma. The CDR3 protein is CASSPRGVVGTEAFF. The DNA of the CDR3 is TGTGCCAGCTCACCGCGCGGGGTGGTGGGGACTGAAGCTTTCTTT.